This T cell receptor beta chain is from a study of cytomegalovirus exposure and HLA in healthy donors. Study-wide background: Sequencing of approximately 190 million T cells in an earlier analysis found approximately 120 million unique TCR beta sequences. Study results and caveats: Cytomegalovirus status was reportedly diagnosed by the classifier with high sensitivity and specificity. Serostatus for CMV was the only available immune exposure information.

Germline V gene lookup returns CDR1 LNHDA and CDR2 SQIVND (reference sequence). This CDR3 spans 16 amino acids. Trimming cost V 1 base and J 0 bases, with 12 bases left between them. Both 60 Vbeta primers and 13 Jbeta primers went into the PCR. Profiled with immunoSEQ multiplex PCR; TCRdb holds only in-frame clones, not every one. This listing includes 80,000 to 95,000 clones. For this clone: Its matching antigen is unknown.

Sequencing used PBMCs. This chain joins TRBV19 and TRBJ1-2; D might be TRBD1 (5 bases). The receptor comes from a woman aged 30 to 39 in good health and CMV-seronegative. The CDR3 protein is CASSIVPQGPNYGYTF. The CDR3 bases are TGTGCCAGTAGTATAGTCCCCCAGGGCCCTAACTATGGCTACACCTTC.